Each of the 2 T cell receptor beta chains below was sequenced from the same sample in a study of early T cells in non-severe SARS-CoV-2 infection. TCRdb independently ran MiXCR on the 5' RACE reads; one entry per CDR3 protein. The sample records about 66,000 distinct CDR3 sequences, under 15% being singletons. What was sequenced was whole blood. These receptors all come from an adult who was a healthcare worker with PCR-confirmed SARS-CoV-2 infection or an uninfected control (not recorded which).

This chain joins TRBV5-6 and TRBJ2-1, with D hard to call. The length of the CDR3 is 17 residues. The germline V gene has CDR1 SGHDT and CDR2 YYEEEE. V shed 4 bases and J shed 1 base, with 18 bases lying between them. CDR3 DNA: TGTGCCAGCAGCCCAGACGCCTTAGCTGGGTCCTACAATGAGCAGTTCTTC. Protein sequence: CASSPDALAGSYNEQFF.

The chain has TRBV20-1 and TRBJ2-5; 9 bases are shared with TRBD1. This CDR3 comprises 18 residues. With V trimmed by 0 bases and J by 3 bases, 14 bases remained unmatched. CDR1 is DFQATT and CDR2 is SNEGSKA in the germline V gene (reference sequence). DNA of the CDR3: TGCAGTGCTAGAGATCAGTATTGGGACAGGGAAGGTAAAGAGACCCAGTACTTC. This gives the protein CSARDQYWDREGKETQYF.